This T cell receptor (beta chain) was sequenced during a study of cytomegalovirus exposure and HLA in healthy donors. V lost 5 bases and J 3 bases, leaving 10 bases between the germline ends. The CDR3 runs to 13 residues. Looked up from germline, CDR1 is SEHNR and CDR2 is FQNEAQ (reference sequence). PCR was performed using 60 Vbeta and 13 Jbeta primers. TCRdb's copy holds only in-frame clones and misses some; the assay was immunoSEQ multiplex PCR. Of about 100,000 clones in the sample, under 80% were seen once. The chain combines TRBV7-9 with TRBJ1-1, with D perhaps matching TRBD1 (6 bases). The specimen sequenced was PBMCs. The sequence was obtained from a woman aged 50 to 60 in good health and CMV-seropositive. CDR3 in amino acids: CASSRRGYTEAFF. The CDR3 DNA sequence: TGTGCCAGCAGCCGCAGGGGTTACACTGAAGCTTTCTTT.